Below, 25 T cell receptor beta chains from the same sample are listed, as sequenced in a study of cytotoxic CD8 clonotypes in ibrutinib-treated CLL. TCRdb's table, derived via immunoSEQ multiplex PCR, lists solely in-frame clones and lacks some. The sample records about 270,000 clones, 76% being singletons. The sample was PBMCs, taken at disease progression, from a patient treated with ibrutinib. The receptors shown here come from a human donor with chronic lymphocytic leukemia.

The CDR3 nucleotides are TGTGCCAGCAGTTTCCTCGGACAGAATCAGCCCCAGCATTTT. Its protein is CASSFLGQNQPQHF. The rearrangement links TRBV27 to TRBJ1-5, with a possible D match to TRBD1 (6 bases). The ends were cut back, 3 bases at V and 4 bases at J, with 10 bases in the middle. Germline CDR1 and CDR2: MNHEY and SMNVEV (reference sequence). This CDR3 spans 14 amino acids.

This clone came up a few times. The rearrangement links TRBV18 to TRBJ2-5, with D possibly TRBD1 on 5 matching bases. Per germline, CDR1 KGHSH and CDR2 LQKENI. This CDR3 has 14 amino acids. V was pared by 6 bases and J by 2 bases, with 13 bases between. CDR3 sequence: CASSVEWTQETQYF. In DNA form, the CDR3 reads TGTGCCAGCTCCGTAGAGTGGACACAAGAGACCCAGTACTTC.

The chain joins TRBV28 to TRBJ2-1; D unresolved. The CDR3 extends over 14 amino acids. V was shortened by 2 bases and J by 13 bases, with 18 bases between the two germline ends. From germline, CDR1 is MDHEN and CDR2 SYDVKM. The CDR3 nucleotides read TGTGCCAGCAGTTTACACCCCCTACAGACGAGACAGTTCTTC. Translated, it gives CASSLHPLQTRQFF.

V is TRBV5-1 and J is TRBJ1-2; D unclear. The germline V and J ends were trimmed by 2 bases and 5 bases, with 10 bases remaining between them. CDR1 is SGHRS, CDR2 YFSETQ, per germline. The CDR3 runs to 13 residues. DNA for the CDR3: TGCGCCAGCAGCTTCGACACTAGATATGGCTACACCTTC. This encodes CASSFDTRYGYTF.

The V call is TRBV5-1, the J call TRBJ2-5, with no clear D. Trimming cost V 7 bases and J 8 bases, with 18 bases left between them. Germline CDR1 SGHRS, CDR2 YFSETQ. The CDR3 has 13 amino acids. CDR3 sequence: CASGPSNAETQYF. DNA of the CDR3: TGCGCCAGCGGCCCAAGTAACGCGGAAACCCAGTACTTC. Together with reference TRBV5-1 and TRBJ2-5, the CDR3 gives the full variable domain: KAGVTQTPRYLIKTRGQQVTLSCSPISGHRSVSWYQQTPGQGLQFLFEYFSETQRNKGNFPGRFSGRQFSNSRSEMNVSTLELGDSALYLCASGPSNAETQYFGPGTRLLVL.

This clone was counted once. The chain carries TRBV6-4 and TRBJ1-1, with 7 bases identical to TRBD1. CDR3 size: 12 residues. J was trimmed by 10 bases and V by 10 bases; bases with no gene match: 12. Germline-derived CDR1 and CDR2 are MRHNA and SNTAGT. The CDR3 nucleotides are TGTGCCACTCAGAACAGGGGTTTCCGAGCTTTCTTT. This sequence encodes CATQNRGFRAFF.

The chain carries TRBV5-1 and TRBJ2-3; D gene uncertain. Trimming removed 0 bases from V and 3 bases from J, with 2 bases in between. This CDR3 contains 12 residues. The germline gives CDR1 SGHRS, CDR2 YFSETQ. The CDR3 loop reads CASSLETDTQYF. In DNA form, the CDR3 reads TGCGCCAGCAGCTTGGAGACAGATACGCAGTATTTT.

V usage is TRBV6-5 and J usage is TRBJ2-2; D not certain. Trimming cost V 1 base and J 8 bases, with 8 bases left between them. This CDR3 region has 13 residues. Germline loops: CDR1 MNHEY, CDR2 SVGAGI. CDR3 nucleotide sequence: TGTGCCAGCAGTTACTTTCAACGGGGGGAGCTGTTTTTT. This codes for CASSYFQRGELFF.

This rearrangement joins TRBV28 to TRBJ1-1, with 7 bases identical to TRBD1. The V gene's germline CDR1 is MDHEN and CDR2 SYDVKM. The J segment lost 0 bases and the V segment lost 5 bases, leaving 6 bases of the junction unmatched. The CDR3 runs to 15 residues. The CDR3 region has the DNA TGTGCCAGCAGTCCAACAGGGGTGTTGAACACTGAAGCTTTCTTT. It encodes CASSPTGVLNTEAFF.

This clone occurred a few times. The rearrangement joins TRBV4-1 to TRBJ2-1, with 8 bases fitting TRBD1. The V gene's germline CDR1 is MGHRA and CDR2 YSYEKL. The V segment lost 0 bases and the J segment 5 bases; nucleotides outside the gene matches: 6. The CDR3 runs to 16 residues. This CDR3 is CASSQDRTGTHNEQFF. DNA for the CDR3: TGCGCCAGCAGCCAAGACCGGACAGGGACCCACAATGAGCAGTTCTTC.

The rearrangement joins TRBV5-1 to TRBJ2-1; 13 nucleotides match TRBD2. Per the germline V gene, CDR1 is SGHRS and CDR2 is YFSETQ. Germline trimming cut 3 bases from V and 13 bases from J; bases unmatched to any gene: 13. The CDR3 consists of 16 residues. The CDR3 DNA sequence: TGCGCCAGCAGCTCTGATACTAGCGGGGGGGCCGTTGAACAGTTCTTC. Translated, it gives CASSSDTSGGAVEQFF.

The J gene is TRBJ2-1, the V gene TRBV28, with a weak D call TRBD2 (5 bases). Germline CDR1 reads MDHEN; CDR2 reads SYDVKM. Trimming shortened V by 3 bases and J by 1 base, and 10 bases separated the two germline ends. There are 15 residues in the CDR3. The CDR3 nucleotides are TGTGCCAGCAGTTTTTGGCTAGCATCCTACAATGAGCAGTTCTTC. It specifies CASSFWLASYNEQFF. Based on the CDR3 plus reference TRBV28 and TRBJ2-1, the full variable domain is DVKVTQSSRYLVKRTGEKVFLECVQDMDHENMFWYRQDPGLGLRLIYFSYDVKMKEKGDIPEGYSVSREKKERFSLILESASTNQTSMYLCASSFWLASYNEQFFGPGTRLTVL.

This sequence joins TRBV28 and TRBJ2-1; TRBD2 is a possible D gene (6 bases). With 2 bases removed from V and 0 bases from J, the gap between germline ends came to 8 bases. There are 15 residues in the CDR3. The germline gives CDR1 MDHEN, CDR2 SYDVKM. CDR3 DNA: TGTGCCAGCAGTTTAGTCGGGAGCTCCTACAATGAGCAGTTCTTC. It codes for CASSLVGSSYNEQFF. The whole variable domain, remainder taken from reference TRBV28 and TRBJ2-1, is DVKVTQSSRYLVKRTGEKVFLECVQDMDHENMFWYRQDPGLGLRLIYFSYDVKMKEKGDIPEGYSVSREKKERFSLILESASTNQTSMYLCASSLVGSSYNEQFFGPGTRLTVL.

The chain combines TRBV9 with TRBJ1-2; 9 bases agree with TRBD1. CDR1 and CDR2 from the germline V gene are SGDLS and YYNGEE. The trim removed 8 bases at V and 6 bases at J, leaving 8 bases unmatched. The CDR3 length is 13 residues. This CDR3 reads CASDRGKAHGYTF. DNA of the CDR3: TGTGCCAGTGACAGGGGGAAAGCCCATGGCTACACCTTC.

The gene calls are TRBV5-6 and TRBJ2-7, with D unclear. Trimming shortened V by 3 bases and J by 1 base, and 11 bases separated the two germline ends. The CDR3 loop spans 14 amino acids. Germline-derived CDR1 and CDR2 are SGHDT and YYEEEE. The CDR3 region is CASSWTQGSYEQYF. CDR3 coding DNA: TGTGCCAGCAGCTGGACCCAAGGTTCCTACGAGCAGTACTTC.

The rearrangement joins TRBV7-3 to TRBJ2-5; TRBD2 is a possible D gene (6 bases). The CDR3 is 15 amino acids. Per germline, CDR1 SGHTA and CDR2 FQGTGA. The V end lost 4 bases, the J end lost 2 bases, and 14 bases lay between the germline ends. The DNA of the CDR3 is TGTGCCAGCAGCTCACTGGCGGGACCACAAGAGACCCAGTACTTC. It translates to CASSSLAGPQETQYF.

This clone appeared a few times. The chain recombines TRBV7-9 with TRBJ2-1, with TRBD1 matching 7 bases. J gave up 9 bases and V 9 bases, and 8 bases lay outside the gene matches. The CDR3 consists of 12 residues. Germline CDR1 is SEHNR and CDR2 is FQNEAQ (reference sequence). The CDR3 sequence: CASSDRVSEQFF. DNA of the CDR3: TGTGCCAGTAGCGACAGGGTCAGTGAGCAGTTCTTC.

The chain carries TRBV7-2 and TRBJ2-7; D assignment may be TRBD1 or TRBD2 (5 bases each). CDR1 and CDR2 (germline): SGHTA, FQGNSA. Trimming took off 4 bases at V and 5 bases at J, with 12 bases between the two ends. The CDR3 has 13 amino acids. CDR3 in DNA: TGTGCCAGCAGCTGGGACCGAATAAACGAGCAGTACTTC. Protein: CASSWDRINEQYF. The full variable domain, its missing parts supplied by reference TRBV7-2 and TRBJ2-7, is GAGVSQSPSNKVTEKGKDVELRCDPISGHTALYWYRQSLGQGLEFLIYFQGNSAPDKSGLPSDRFSAERTGGSVSTLTIQRTQQEDSAVYLCASSWDRINEQYFGPGTRLTVT.

The chain carries TRBV2 and TRBJ2-7; D is uncertain. There are 14 residues in the CDR3. Between the trimmed V and J ends, which lost 2 bases and 3 bases, there was a span of 11 bases. Germline V lookup: CDR1 SNHLY, CDR2 FYNNEI. For the CDR3, the DNA is TGTGCCAGCAGTGAACTGGAGCAGTTCTACGAGCAGTACTTC. Its translation: CASSELEQFYEQYF.

V usage is TRBV10-3 and J usage is TRBJ1-5, with D uncertain. The CDR3 has 14 amino acids. Trimming removed 2 bases from V and 10 bases from J, with 15 bases in between. The germline V gene encodes CDR1 ENHRY and CDR2 SYGVKD. The DNA of the CDR3 is TGTGCCATCAGTGAGAACGGCCCCGTCAGCCCCCAGCATTTT. Translating gives CAISENGPVSPQHF.

This clone was recorded only once. CDR3 nucleotides: TGTGCCAGCAGCTTATCCTTCCAGGGAACGAACACTGAAGCTTTCTTT. Translation gives CASSLSFQGTNTEAFF. This rearrangement joins TRBV7-6 to TRBJ1-1; D perhaps matches TRBD1 (5 bases). Germline CDR1 SGHVS, CDR2 FNYEAQ. The CDR3 is 16 amino acids. V lost 2 bases and J 1 base, leaving 14 bases between the germline ends.

In this sample, this clone turned up once. The CDR3, as DNA: TGTGCCAGCAGCTTGGGAGGGACAGAAAACATTCAGTACTTC. It yields the protein CASSLGGTENIQYF. This sequence joins TRBV7-9 and TRBJ2-4; D may be TRBD1 or TRBD2 (7 bases each). This CDR3 region has 14 residues. V was pared by 3 bases and J by 5 bases, with 11 bases between. The germline CDR1 and CDR2 sequences are SEHNR and FQNEAQ (reference sequence). Combining the CDR3 with reference TRBV7-9 and TRBJ2-4 gives the whole variable domain DTGVSQNPRHKITKRGQNVTFRCDPISEHNRLYWYRQTLGQGPEFLTYFQNEAQLEKSRLLSDRFSAERPKGSFSTLEIQRTEQGDSAMYLCASSLGGTENIQYFGAGTRLSVL.

V gene TRBV7-2 combines with J gene TRBJ2-7; no firm D call. With 2 bases removed from V and 4 bases from J, the gap between germline ends came to 12 bases. Germline-derived CDR1 and CDR2 are SGHTA and FQGNSA. This CDR3 is built from 14 residues. This chain's CDR3 is CASSLSYGVYEQYF. The CDR3 DNA reads TGTGCCAGCAGCTTATCCTACGGAGTGTACGAGCAGTACTTC.

This clone was counted only a few times. V and J are TRBV19 and TRBJ1-2, with D uncertain. In germline, CDR1 is LNHDA, CDR2 SQIVND (reference sequence). The CDR3 consists of 14 residues. Trimming took off 5 bases at V and 5 bases at J, with 15 bases between the two ends. The CDR3 loop is CASSPGQWPYGYTF. The DNA of the CDR3 is TGTGCCAGTAGTCCAGGTCAGTGGCCTTATGGCTACACCTTC. The full variable domain, rest sourced from reference TRBV19 and TRBJ1-2, is DGGITQSPKYLFRKEGQNVTLSCEQNLNHDAMYWYRQDPGQGLRLIYYSQIVNDFQKGDIAEGYSVSREKKESFPLTVTSAQKNPTAFYLCASSPGQWPYGYTFGSGTRLTVV.

CDR3 nucleotide sequence: TGTGCCAGCAGCGCAGGACGCATGGGTGGCTATGGCTACACCTTC. Translated, it gives CASSAGRMGGYGYTF. The chain links TRBV9 to TRBJ1-2; D is unclear. The CDR3 sequence is 15 residues long. Germline V CDR1 and CDR2: SGDLS, YYNGEE. V was clipped by 3 bases and J by 4 bases, with 16 bases between them.